This TCR beta chain originates from a study of CD8 T cells in ankylosing spondylitis. This clonotype was counted between two and nine times. Its antigen is unknown. Whole-study findings and limits: Blood from ankylosing spondylitis patients appeared to carry a characteristic roughly 8-variant TCR beta motif.

Trimming cost V 1 base and J 0 bases; bases outside gene matches: 11. The length of the CDR3 is 19 residues. Germline assignment: CDR1 ENHRY and CDR2 SYGVKD. Using its own MiXCR run on the 5' RACE reads, TCRdb lists one record per CDR3 protein. The sample lists fewer than 400,000 distinct CDR3 sequences, approximately 20% occurring once. The TCR originated in a male donor with ankylosing spondylitis. V gene TRBV10-3 combines with J gene TRBJ2-1; 8 positions agree with TRBD2. Sequencing was performed on blood, either unsorted or a sorted T cell fraction (not recorded which). CDR3 sequence reads: CAISEYLVVAGYSYNEQFF. Here the CDR3 DNA reads TGTGCCATCAGTGAGTATCTGGTTGTAGCGGGATACTCCTACAATGAGCAGTTCTTC.